This T cell receptor (beta chain) was profiled in a study of shared T cell receptors in the human thymus. The length of the CDR3 is 16 residues. Trimming cost V 2 bases and J 2 bases; bases outside gene matches: 5. The germline V gene has CDR1 MNHNS and CDR2 SASEGT. This table comes from immunoSEQ multiplex PCR, and its TCRdb copy is limited to in-frame clones, with some not included. The data contain hundreds of thousands of clones, about 90% of them singletons. These data were also filed under a second study, of human thymus T cells. That publication notes: Usage of V and J genes appeared biased in thymic and blood repertoires. Related research examined unrelated individuals and reported that their thymic repertoires overlapped highly.

The genes are TRBV6-1 and TRBJ2-3, with 9 bases matching TRBD1. Sequencing was performed on thymocytes. The receptor was isolated from a boy younger than two with a congenital heart defect. For the CDR3, the DNA is TGTGCCAGCAGTGAATCTAGGGACAGGGCCACAGATACGCAGTATTTT. Translating it yields CASSESRDRATDTQYF.